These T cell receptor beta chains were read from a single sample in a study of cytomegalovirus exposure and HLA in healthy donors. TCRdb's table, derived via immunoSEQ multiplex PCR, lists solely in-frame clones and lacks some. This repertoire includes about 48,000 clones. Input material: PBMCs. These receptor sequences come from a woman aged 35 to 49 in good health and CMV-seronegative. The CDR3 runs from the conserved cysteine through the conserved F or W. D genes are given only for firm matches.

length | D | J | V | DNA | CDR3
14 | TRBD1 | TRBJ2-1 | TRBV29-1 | TGCAGCGTTACCCCCTCCGGGACAGGGTCCTTACAGTTCTTC | CSVTPSGTGSLQFF
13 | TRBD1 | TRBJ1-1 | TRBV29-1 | TGCAGCGTTGCCTGGACAGGGAGGACTGAAGCTTTCTTT | CSVAWTGRTEAFF
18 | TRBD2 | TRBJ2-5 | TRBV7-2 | TGTGCCAGCAGCCCCCCCTTCTTTCTAGCGGGGGCCCAAGAGACCCAGTACTTC | CASSPPFFLAGAQETQYF
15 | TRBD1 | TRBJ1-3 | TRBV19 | TGTGCCAGTAGAGAATCGGACAGGGTAGGAAACACCATATATTTT | CASRESDRVGNTIYF
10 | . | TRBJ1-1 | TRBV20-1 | TGCAGTGCTTTAGACACTGAAGCTTTCTTT | CSALDTEAFF
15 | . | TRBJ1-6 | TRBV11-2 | TGTGCCAGCAGCTTAGCCAGCTCCTATAATTCACCCCTCCACTTT | CASSLASSYNSPLHF
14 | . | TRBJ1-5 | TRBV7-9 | TGTGCCAGCAGCTCTAGTTCCAGGGTGCCAGCCCAGCATTTT | CASSSSSRVPAQHF
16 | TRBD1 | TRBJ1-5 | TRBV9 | TGTGCCAGCAGCGTAGGGGAAACCCCAGGGGGTCAGCCCCAGCATTTT | CASSVGETPGGQPQHF
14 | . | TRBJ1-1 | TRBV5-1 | TGCGCCAGCAGCCTCGGGTCGACGGGGACTGAAGCTTTCTTT | CASSLGSTGTEAFF
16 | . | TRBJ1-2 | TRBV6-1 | TGTGCCAGCAGTGGGTCGTTTGGCAGATCAGTCTATGGCTACACCTTC | CASSGSFGRSVYGYTF
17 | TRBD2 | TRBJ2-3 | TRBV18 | TGTGCCAGCTCACTAAGAGGGCTAGCGGGCCGCACAGATACGCAGTATTTT | CASSLRGLAGRTDTQYF
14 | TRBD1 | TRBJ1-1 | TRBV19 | TGTGCCAGTAGTACCCACAGGGGGCCCACCGCGACTTTCTTT | CASSTHRGPTATFF
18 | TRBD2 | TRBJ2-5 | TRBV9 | TGTGCCAGCAGCGTAGATCCGGGACTAGCGGGGGGGAGGGAGACCCAGTACTTC | CASSVDPGLAGGRETQYF
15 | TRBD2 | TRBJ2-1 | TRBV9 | TGTGCCAGCAGCGTTCGGCTAGCGGGATACAATGAGCAGTTCTTC | CASSVRLAGYNEQFF
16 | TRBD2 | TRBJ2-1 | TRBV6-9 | TGTGCCAGCAGTTATCTCGGACTAGCGGAGTACAATGAGCAGTTCTTC | CASSYLGLAEYNEQFF
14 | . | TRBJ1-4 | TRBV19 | TGTGCCAGTAGTATTCCGCTTGGGGAGGAAAAACTGTTTTTT | CASSIPLGEEKLFF
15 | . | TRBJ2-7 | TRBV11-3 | TGTGCCAGCAGCTCACGCGACAGCAGGGGCTACGAGCAGTACTTC | CASSSRDSRGYEQYF
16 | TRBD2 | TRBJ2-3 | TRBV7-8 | TGTGCCAGCAGCTTCGTAGCGGGGGGGCGTATAGATACGCAGTATTTT | CASSFVAGGRIDTQYF
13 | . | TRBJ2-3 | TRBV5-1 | TGCGCCAGCAGCTCCCCGGCGGGGGATACGCAGTATTTT | CASSSPAGDTQYF
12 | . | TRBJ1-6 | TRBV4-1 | TGCGCCAGCAGCCAAGTATCTTCACCCCTACACTTT | CASSQVSSPLHF
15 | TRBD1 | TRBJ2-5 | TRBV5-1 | TGCGCCAGCAGCCAAACAGGGGCCCCCGGAGAGACCCAGTACTTC | CASSQTGAPGETQYF
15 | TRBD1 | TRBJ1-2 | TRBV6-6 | TGTGCCAGCAGCCCGACCGGACAGGGTCAGGGTGGCTACACCTTC | CASSPTGQGQGGYTF
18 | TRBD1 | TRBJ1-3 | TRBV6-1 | TGTGCCAGCAGTGACAAGCCGGGACAGGGTGTATCAGGAAACACCATATATTTT | CASSDKPGQGVSGNTIYF
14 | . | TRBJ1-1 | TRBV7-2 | TGTGCCAGCAGCCAACTAGACGGGTACACTGAAGCTTTCTTT | CASSQLDGYTEAFF
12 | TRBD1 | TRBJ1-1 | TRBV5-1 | TGCGCCAGCAGCGCCTGGGACAGGGCAGCTTTCTTT | CASSAWDRAAFF
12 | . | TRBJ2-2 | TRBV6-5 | TGTGCCAGCAAGCGGAACACCGGGGAGCTGTTTTTT | CASKRNTGELFF
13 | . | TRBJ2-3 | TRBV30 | TGTGCCTGGAGTTCAGGGCCTGCAGATACGCAGTATTTT | CAWSSGPADTQYF
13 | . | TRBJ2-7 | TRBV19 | TGTGCCAGTAGTCTAAATCGGGGGTTTGAGCAGTACTTC | CASSLNRGFEQYF
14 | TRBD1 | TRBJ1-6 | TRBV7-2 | TGTGCCAGCAGCCTGGACAGGGGAATGTCACCCCTCCACTTT | CASSLDRGMSPLHF
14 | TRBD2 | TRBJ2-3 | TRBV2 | TGTGCCAGCACTGCGGGAGCCGAGACAGATAAGCAGTATTTT | CASTAGAETDKQYF
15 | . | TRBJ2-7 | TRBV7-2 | TGTGCCAGCAGCTTAACCCGGGACACCCTCTACGAGCAGTACTTC | CASSLTRDTLYEQYF